This T cell receptor beta chain comes out of a study of blood T cell repertoires in COVID-19. This clone was detected only a few times. Either two negative PCRs, clearance, or symptom resolution qualified Cohort 3 donors as recovered. Measured with immunoSEQ multiplex PCR; TCRdb has only the in-frame clones, and not every one. The sample comprises 300,000 or so clones, around 84% of which are singletons, and roughly 10% rests with the top ten. The CDR3 is 15 amino acids. Trimming pared 5 bases from V and 6 bases from J, leaving 19 bases between. Germline V gene data show CDR1 as SGHTA and CDR2 as FQGNSA.

The chain combines TRBV7-2 with TRBJ2-5; D possibly corresponds to TRBD2 (6 bases). Sequencing was carried out using PBMCs or T cells enriched from blood (not recorded which). The source is a woman under 30 who had recovered from COVID-19. The chain's CDR3 is CASSPTEGSRKTQYF. The CDR3 nucleotides read TGTGCCAGCAGCCCTACGGAGGGGAGTAGAAAGACCCAGTACTTC. Looking up the rest from reference TRBV7-2 and TRBJ2-5 gives the full variable domain: GAGVSQSPSNKVTEKGKDVELRCDPISGHTALYWYRQSLGQGLEFLIYFQGNSAPDKSGLPSDRFSAERTGGSVSTLTIQRTQQEDSAVYLCASSPTEGSRKTQYFGPGTRLLVL.